This T cell receptor (beta chain) derives from a study of blood T cell repertoires in COVID-19. The overall study: Sites across the United States, Italy and Spain contributed samples from acute and convalescent COVID-19. Sources were T cells, B-cell-depleted T cells, or PBMCs; the material itself was cDNA or gDNA.

Authors' methods: Amplified reference gene primers provided the basis for estimating nucleated cell counts. Generated by immunoSEQ multiplex PCR, the TCRdb table keeps only in-frame clones and is missing some. From that table come the V and J calls and clone size; the DNA was used to work out D and trimming. Of around 150,000 clones in the sample, roughly 86% were seen once. The count of this clone is one. The V and J ends lost 2 bases and 3 bases respectively, with 4 bases between them. The CDR3 consists of 13 residues. Germline V CDR1 and CDR2: LGHNA, YNFKEQ. The sequencing input was peripheral blood. The clonotype was recovered from a man aged 45 to 65 with active or convalescent COVID-19. The chain uses TRBV4-2 and TRBJ2-2; no firm D call. In nucleotides, the CDR3 is TGTGCCAGCAGCCAAACTTACACCGGGGAGCTGTTTTTT. The encoded protein is CASSQTYTGELFF.